These T cell receptor beta chains were read from a single sample in a study of blood T cell repertoires in COVID-19. TCRdb's copy holds only in-frame clones and misses some; the assay was immunoSEQ multiplex PCR. The data show roughly 340,000 clones, 70% to 90% seen once. The sequenced sample consisted of peripheral blood. These receptors all come from a woman in her twenties or thirties with COVID-19, enrolled during active disease. The CDR3 runs from the conserved cysteine through the conserved F or W. The D gene is left open where the match is weak. Clone size, where shown, is once, few, many, or a class for clones that have expanded.

d_gene: -; abundance: -; v_gene: TRBV5-1; j_gene: TRBJ2-3; CDR3aa: CASSYRVTDTQYF; CDR3nt: TGCGCCAGCAGCTACAGGGTCACGGATACGCAGTATTTT
d_gene: TRBD1; abundance: -; v_gene: TRBV15; j_gene: TRBJ1-5; CDR3aa: CATSIRQGGNQPQHF; CDR3nt: TGTGCCACCAGCATTCGACAGGGTGGCAATCAGCCCCAGCATTTT
d_gene: TRBD2; abundance: -; v_gene: TRBV9; j_gene: TRBJ2-1; CDR3aa: CASSARLAASYNEQFF; CDR3nt: TGTGCCAGCAGCGCCCGACTAGCGGCCTCCTACAATGAGCAGTTCTTC
d_gene: -; abundance: -; v_gene: TRBV7-2; j_gene: TRBJ2-5; CDR3aa: CASSLGPAGETQYF; CDR3nt: TGTGCCAGCAGCTTAGGCCCCGCGGGAGAGACCCAGTACTTC
d_gene: -; abundance: once; v_gene: TRBV24-1; j_gene: TRBJ2-1; CDR3aa: CATSALAMTSYNEQFF; CDR3nt: TGTGCCACCAGTGCTCTAGCAATGACCTCCTACAATGAGCAGTTCTTC
d_gene: -; abundance: -; v_gene: TRBV10-1; j_gene: TRBJ2-3; CDR3aa: CASSDRLANTQYF; CDR3nt: TGCGCCAGCAGTGACCGCCTAGCGAACACGCAGTATTTT
d_gene: -; abundance: -; v_gene: TRBV18; j_gene: TRBJ2-2; CDR3aa: CASSPPTPGSGELFF; CDR3nt: TGTGCCAGCTCACCACCCACCCCGGGGTCCGGGGAGCTGTTTTTT
d_gene: -; abundance: -; v_gene: TRBV29-1; j_gene: TRBJ1-1; CDR3aa: CSGVAGTNTEAFF; CDR3nt: TGCAGCGGGGTGGCGGGGACGAACACTGAAGCTTTCTTT
d_gene: TRBD1; abundance: -; v_gene: TRBV5-4; j_gene: TRBJ1-2; CDR3aa: CASSYRDRVNYGYTF; CDR3nt: TGTGCCAGCAGCTACCGGGACAGGGTTAACTATGGCTACACCTTC
d_gene: -; abundance: -; v_gene: TRBV7-2; j_gene: TRBJ2-7; CDR3aa: CASSPHDTGREQYF; CDR3nt: TGTGCCAGCAGTCCACATGATACAGGGAGAGAGCAGTACTTC
d_gene: TRBD1; abundance: -; v_gene: TRBV28; j_gene: TRBJ2-7; CDR3aa: CASDTASGTVIYEQYF; CDR3nt: TGTGCCAGCGACACGGCATCCGGGACAGTAATCTACGAGCAGTACTTC
d_gene: TRBD2; abundance: -; v_gene: TRBV11-3; j_gene: TRBJ2-2; CDR3aa: CASSPWTSENTGELFF; CDR3nt: TGTGCCAGCAGCCCCTGGACTAGCGAGAACACCGGGGAGCTGTTTTTT
d_gene: -; abundance: -; v_gene: TRBV20-1; j_gene: TRBJ1-5; CDR3aa: CSAGQPQHF; CDR3nt: TGCAGCGCCGGTCAGCCCCAGCATTTT
d_gene: -; abundance: -; v_gene: TRBV7-9; j_gene: TRBJ2-2; CDR3aa: CASSLRGLNTGELFF; CDR3nt: TGTGCCAGCAGCTTGCGGGGGCTGAACACCGGGGAGCTGTTTTTT
d_gene: -; abundance: -; v_gene: TRBV18; j_gene: TRBJ1-1; CDR3aa: CASSLSGGTEAFF; CDR3nt: TGTGCCAGCTCACTTTCGGGGGGCACTGAAGCTTTCTTT
d_gene: -; abundance: -; v_gene: TRBV7-8; j_gene: TRBJ1-5; CDR3aa: CASSPGKGAYSNQPQHF; CDR3nt: TGTGCCAGCAGCCCAGGGAAAGGGGCCTATAGCAATCAGCCCCAGCATTTT
d_gene: -; abundance: -; v_gene: TRBV19; j_gene: TRBJ1-1; CDR3aa: CASSMKRDAGTEAFF; CDR3nt: TGTGCCAGTAGTATGAAGAGGGATGCGGGCACTGAAGCTTTCTTT
d_gene: -; abundance: -; v_gene: TRBV3-1/TRBV3-2; j_gene: TRBJ1-2; CDR3aa: CASSQEGRGSYGYTF; CDR3nt: TGTGCCAGCAGCCAAGAGGGCAGGGGCTCCTATGGCTACACCTTC
d_gene: -; abundance: few; v_gene: TRBV19; j_gene: TRBJ1-5; CDR3aa: CASRIGGGLYSNQPQHF; CDR3nt: TGTGCCAGTAGGATCGGCGGGGGCCTCTATAGCAATCAGCCCCAGCATTTT
d_gene: -; abundance: -; v_gene: TRBV7-9; j_gene: TRBJ2-2; CDR3aa: CATNPAGIRRVAGELFF; CDR3nt: TGTGCCACCAATCCTGCCGGTATCCGGAGGGTCGCCGGGGAGCTGTTTTTT
d_gene: -; abundance: -; v_gene: TRBV11-2; j_gene: TRBJ2-3; CDR3aa: CASSLSTDTQYF; CDR3nt: TGTGCCAGCAGCTTATCGACAGATACGCAGTATTTT
d_gene: -; abundance: -; v_gene: TRBV29-1; j_gene: TRBJ1-4; CDR3aa: CSVGRTGGASNEKLFF; CDR3nt: TGCAGCGTTGGTCGAACGGGGGGCGCGTCTAATGAAAAACTGTTTTTT
d_gene: -; abundance: -; v_gene: TRBV4-1; j_gene: TRBJ2-7; CDR3aa: CASSEVGYEQYF; CDR3nt: TGCGCCAGCAGCGAGGTTGGGTACGAGCAGTACTTC
d_gene: TRBD2; abundance: -; v_gene: TRBV4-3; j_gene: TRBJ2-2; CDR3aa: CASSQEPGLAMIGELFF; CDR3nt: TGCGCCAGCAGCCAGGAACCGGGACTAGCAATGATCGGGGAGCTGTTTTTT
d_gene: -; abundance: -; v_gene: TRBV4-1; j_gene: TRBJ1-1; CDR3aa: CASSHAEGGARNTEAFF; CDR3nt: TGCGCCAGCAGCCACGCTGAAGGGGGGGCAAGGAACACTGAAGCTTTCTTT
d_gene: TRBD1; abundance: -; v_gene: TRBV7-9; j_gene: TRBJ2-1; CDR3aa: CASSLGDRDYNEQFF; CDR3nt: TGTGCCAGCAGCCTAGGGGACAGGGACTACAATGAGCAGTTCTTC
d_gene: -; abundance: -; v_gene: TRBV3-1/TRBV3-2; j_gene: TRBJ1-1; CDR3aa: CASSQEGMRRTGEAFF; CDR3nt: TGTGCCAGCAGCCAAGAGGGTATGAGGCGAACGGGTGAAGCTTTCTTT
d_gene: TRBD1; abundance: once; v_gene: TRBV11-2; j_gene: TRBJ1-1; CDR3aa: CASSFYLRGQTEAFF; CDR3nt: TGTGCCAGCAGCTTCTACTTGAGGGGGCAGACTGAAGCTTTCTTT
d_gene: -; abundance: -; v_gene: TRBV5-5; j_gene: TRBJ2-3; CDR3aa: CASTAGRSVRGEPQYF; CDR3nt: TGTGCCAGCACGGCGGGACGCTCAGTTCGTGGAGAGCCGCAGTATTTT
d_gene: -; abundance: -; v_gene: TRBV5-6; j_gene: TRBJ1-1; CDR3aa: CASSLASQGSEAFF; CDR3nt: TGTGCCAGCAGCTTGGCCTCCCAGGGGTCTGAAGCTTTCTTT
d_gene: -; abundance: few; v_gene: TRBV5-8; j_gene: TRBJ1-5; CDR3aa: CASTIFLEQGLIF; CDR3nt: TGTGCCAGCACCATCTTTTTGGAACAGGGTCTAATTTTT
d_gene: -; abundance: once; v_gene: TRBV4-3; j_gene: TRBJ1-1; CDR3aa: CASSQRGVGTEAFF; CDR3nt: TGCGCCAGCAGCCAACGGGGGGTAGGCACTGAAGCTTTCTTT
d_gene: TRBD2; abundance: few; v_gene: TRBV29-1; j_gene: TRBJ2-1; CDR3aa: CSVKEREGLNNEQFF; CDR3nt: TGCAGCGTCAAAGAGCGGGAGGGCCTTAACAATGAGCAGTTCTTC
d_gene: TRBD2; abundance: -; v_gene: TRBV19; j_gene: TRBJ2-1; CDR3aa: CASSARTSATYNEQFF; CDR3nt: TGTGCCAGTAGTGCCCGGACTAGCGCGACGTACAATGAGCAGTTCTTC
d_gene: -; abundance: -; v_gene: TRBV19; j_gene: TRBJ2-5; CDR3aa: CASSIDRRETQYF; CDR3nt: TGTGCCAGTAGTATAGATCGGCGGGAGACCCAGTACTTC
d_gene: -; abundance: -; v_gene: TRBV24-1; j_gene: TRBJ1-5; CDR3aa: CATSDFLDQPQHF; CDR3nt: TGTGCCACCAGTGATTTCCTAGATCAGCCCCAGCATTTT
d_gene: TRBD1; abundance: once; v_gene: TRBV9; j_gene: TRBJ2-1; CDR3aa: CASSVAQGAGNEQFF; CDR3nt: TGTGCCAGCAGCGTAGCCCAGGGGGCTGGCAATGAGCAGTTCTTC
d_gene: TRBD1; abundance: -; v_gene: TRBV5-1; j_gene: TRBJ1-1; CDR3aa: CASSLGQGRTEAFF; CDR3nt: TGCGCCAGCAGCTTGGGACAGGGACGGACTGAAGCTTTCTTT
d_gene: -; abundance: once; v_gene: TRBV18; j_gene: TRBJ2-1; CDR3aa: CASSPSNGEVDEQFF; CDR3nt: TGTGCCAGCTCACCGTCTAACGGGGAGGTCGACGAGCAGTTCTTC
d_gene: -; abundance: -; v_gene: TRBV5-8; j_gene: TRBJ2-1; CDR3aa: CASSLAIQSYNEQFF; CDR3nt: TGTGCCAGCAGCTTGGCCATCCAGTCTTACAATGAGCAGTTCTTC
d_gene: TRBD2; abundance: -; v_gene: TRBV5-1; j_gene: TRBJ2-6; CDR3aa: CASSLRLAGVPRFF; CDR3nt: TGCGCCAGCAGCTTGAGACTAGCGGGAGTCCCTCGTTTTTTT
d_gene: -; abundance: -; v_gene: TRBV28; j_gene: TRBJ1-3; CDR3aa: CASSLLRSGNTIYF; CDR3nt: TGTGCCAGCAGTTTGCTGCGGTCCGGAAACACCATATATTTT
d_gene: -; abundance: few; v_gene: TRBV6-1; j_gene: TRBJ1-1; CDR3aa: CASSEAGQWGPNTEAFF; CDR3nt: TGTGCCAGCAGTGAAGCGGGGCAGTGGGGCCCGAACACTGAAGCTTTCTTT
d_gene: -; abundance: -; v_gene: TRBV7-2; j_gene: TRBJ1-1; CDR3aa: CASSLVRFGGTEAFF; CDR3nt: TGTGCCAGCAGCTTAGTACGGTTCGGGGGGACTGAAGCTTTCTTT
d_gene: TRBD1; abundance: -; v_gene: TRBV28; j_gene: TRBJ1-5; CDR3aa: CASSFDSGGQPQHF; CDR3nt: TGTGCCAGCAGTTTTGACTCAGGGGGTCAGCCCCAGCATTTT
d_gene: -; abundance: -; v_gene: TRBV6-2/TRBV6-3; j_gene: TRBJ1-3; CDR3aa: CASSYSRVSSGNTIYF; CDR3nt: TGTGCCAGCAGTTACTCGCGAGTTTCCTCTGGAAACACCATATATTTT
d_gene: TRBD2; abundance: once; v_gene: TRBV7-6; j_gene: TRBJ2-4; CDR3aa: CASSDPRGAGNIQYF; CDR3nt: TGTGCCAGCAGCGACCCCCGGGGAGCGGGGAACATTCAGTACTTC
d_gene: -; abundance: -; v_gene: TRBV2; j_gene: TRBJ2-5; CDR3aa: CASSEVSGGIKTQYF; CDR3nt: TGTGCCAGCAGTGAGGTGTCAGGAGGGATAAAGACCCAGTACTTC
d_gene: -; abundance: -; v_gene: TRBV19; j_gene: TRBJ1-6; CDR3aa: CASSIQPTGNSPLHF; CDR3nt: TGTGCCAGTAGTATCCAGCCCACGGGGAATTCACCCCTCCACTTT